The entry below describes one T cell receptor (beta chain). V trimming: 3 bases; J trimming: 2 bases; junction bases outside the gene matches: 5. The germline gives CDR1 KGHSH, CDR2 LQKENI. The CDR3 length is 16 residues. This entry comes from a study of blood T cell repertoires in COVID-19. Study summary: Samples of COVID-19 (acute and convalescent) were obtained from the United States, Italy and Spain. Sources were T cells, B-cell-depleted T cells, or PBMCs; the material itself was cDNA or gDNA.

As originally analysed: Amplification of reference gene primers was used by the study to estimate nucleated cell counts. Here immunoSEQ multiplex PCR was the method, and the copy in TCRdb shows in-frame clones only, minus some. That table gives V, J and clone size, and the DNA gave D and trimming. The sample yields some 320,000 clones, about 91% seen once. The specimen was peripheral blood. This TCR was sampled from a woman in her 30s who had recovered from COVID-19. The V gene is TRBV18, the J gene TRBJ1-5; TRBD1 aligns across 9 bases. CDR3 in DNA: TGTGCCAGCTCACCTACAGGGGGCGGGGGCAATCAGCCCCAGCATTTT. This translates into CASSPTGGGGNQPQHF.